This TCR beta chain came from a study of blood T cell repertoires in COVID-19. Germline CDR1 MNHEY, CDR2 SVGAGI. The CDR3 runs 12 residues. V shed 2 bases and J shed 10 bases, with 9 bases lying between them. Data came from immunoSEQ multiplex PCR; TCRdb stores just in-frame clones and leaves some out. Of roughly 300,000 clones listed, 70% to 90% are singletons. V and J are TRBV6-5 and TRBJ1-3; D gene ambiguous. The TCR comes from a young man who had recovered from COVID-19. Input material: peripheral blood. The CDR3 DNA follows: TGTGCCAGCAGTTACACCGGCGGAACCATATATTTT. This encodes CASSYTGGTIYF.